Following are 4 T cell receptor beta chains from one sample sequenced in a study of OX40 agonist ivuxolimab in advanced cancers. Clones were read by immunoSEQ multiplex PCR, and TCRdb kept only the in-frame ones, dropping some. Here the sample spans 80,000 or so clones, around nine tenths being singletons. The source was CD4+ or CD8+ T cells sorted from blood, collected in a trial of the OX40 agonist ivuxolimab. Source of these receptors: an adult with an advanced solid tumor such as melanoma, head and neck, liver or kidney cancer.

This chain connects TRBV5-1 to TRBJ2-5, with TRBD2 as a possible D gene (5 bases). This CDR3 is built from 14 residues. V lost 2 bases and J 2 bases, leaving 10 bases between the germline ends. Germline CDR1 and CDR2: SGHRS and YFSETQ. CDR3 sequence reads: CASSFGNYQETQYF. The CDR3 nucleotides are TGCGCCAGCAGCTTCGGGAATTATCAAGAGACCCAGTACTTC.

The chain is built from TRBV5-1 and TRBJ2-7, with 9 bases lining up with TRBD2. Germline assignment: CDR1 SGHRS and CDR2 YFSETQ. The V segment lost 4 bases and the J segment 2 bases; nucleotides outside the gene matches: 7. This CDR3 is built from 15 residues. CDR3 loop: CASSAGTSRTYEQYF. The CDR3 nucleotides are TGCGCCAGCAGCGCCGGGACTAGCAGGACCTACGAGCAGTACTTC. Drawing the rest from reference TRBV5-1 and TRBJ2-7, the complete variable domain is KAGVTQTPRYLIKTRGQQVTLSCSPISGHRSVSWYQQTPGQGLQFLFEYFSETQRNKGNFPGRFSGRQFSNSRSEMNVSTLELGDSALYLCASSAGTSRTYEQYFGPGTRLTVT.

The chain recombines TRBV5-1 with TRBJ2-1, with D uncertain. The CDR3 totals 13 residues. Trimming removed 0 bases at V and 10 bases at J, with 11 bases between. Per the germline V gene, CDR1 is SGHRS and CDR2 is YFSETQ. Written as DNA, the CDR3 is TGCGCCAGCAGCTTGGCCGTGGGCGGAGAGCAGTTCTTC. It translates to CASSLAVGGEQFF. The complete variable domain, with remaining parts taken from reference TRBV5-1 and TRBJ2-1, reads KAGVTQTPRYLIKTRGQQVTLSCSPISGHRSVSWYQQTPGQGLQFLFEYFSETQRNKGNFPGRFSGRQFSNSRSEMNVSTLELGDSALYLCASSLAVGGEQFFGPGTRLTVL.

This chain uses TRBV7-8 with TRBJ1-5, with D possibly TRBD1 on 6 matching bases. Germline V gives CDR1 SGHVS, CDR2 FQNEAQ. V gave up 5 bases and J gave up 1 base, with 12 bases separating them. The CDR3 spans 15 residues. The CDR3 protein is CASSLDRTSNQPQHF. The CDR3 bases are TGTGCCAGCAGCCTCGACAGGACGAGCAATCAGCCCCAGCATTTT.